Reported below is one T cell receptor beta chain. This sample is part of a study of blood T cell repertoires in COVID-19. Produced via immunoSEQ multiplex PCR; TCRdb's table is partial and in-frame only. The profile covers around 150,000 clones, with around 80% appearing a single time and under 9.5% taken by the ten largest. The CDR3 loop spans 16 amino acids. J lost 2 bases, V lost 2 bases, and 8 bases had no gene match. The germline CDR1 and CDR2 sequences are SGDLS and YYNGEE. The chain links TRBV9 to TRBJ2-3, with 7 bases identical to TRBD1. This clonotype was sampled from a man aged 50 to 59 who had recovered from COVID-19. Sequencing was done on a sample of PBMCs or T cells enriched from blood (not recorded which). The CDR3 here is CASSVRQGGYTDTQYF. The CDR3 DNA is TGTGCCAGCAGCGTGCGACAGGGTGGGTACACAGATACGCAGTATTTT.